The 20 T cell receptor beta chains in this list originate from one sample, sequenced in a study of response to subunit inactivated influenza vaccine. TCRdb analysed the RT-PCR reads with MiXCR anew, one entry per CDR3 protein. The table shows hundreds of thousands of distinct CDR3 sequences, with approximately 15% occurring only once. This sample comprised PBMCs from blood, obtained approximately 15 days before vaccination. The receptors were gathered from a man aged 50 to 60 who received an inactivated influenza vaccine.

In its sample, this clonotype was seen a few times. This sequence joins TRBV5-1 and TRBJ2-3, with TRBD1 matching over 8 bases. In germline, CDR1 is SGHRS, CDR2 YFSETQ. J lost 3 bases, V lost 7 bases, and 10 bases had no gene match. The CDR3 runs 15 residues. This CDR3 is CASLRSGQGTDTQYF. CDR3 DNA sequence: TGCGCCAGCTTACGGTCCGGACAGGGAACAGATACGCAGTATTTT.

The chain couples TRBV5-1 to TRBJ2-1; D may be TRBD2 (6 bases). Germline V gene data show CDR1 as SGHRS and CDR2 as YFSETQ. The CDR3 covers 16 residues. V was cut by 0 bases and J by 2 bases, with 12 bases left in between. CDR3 in amino acids: CASSLVGGTPYNEQFF. As DNA, the CDR3 is TGCGCCAGCAGCTTGGTTGGAGGGACTCCCTACAATGAGCAGTTCTTC. Based on the CDR3 plus reference TRBV5-1 and TRBJ2-1, the full variable domain is KAGVTQTPRYLIKTRGQQVTLSCSPISGHRSVSWYQQTPGQGLQFLFEYFSETQRNKGNFPGRFSGRQFSNSRSEMNVSTLELGDSALYLCASSLVGGTPYNEQFFGPGTRLTVL.

This clonotype was recorded at least ten times. V is TRBV7-9 and J is TRBJ1-3; the match to TRBD1 covers 9 bases. Per germline, CDR1 SEHNR and CDR2 FQNEAQ (reference sequence). Unmatched junction bases numbered 5, after V lost 3 bases and J lost 8 bases. This CDR3 contains 14 residues. As DNA, the CDR3 is TGTGCCAGCAGCTTGGGACAGGGAGTGCACACCATATATTTT. It is translated as CASSLGQGVHTIYF. Full variable domain (rest looked up from reference TRBV7-9 and TRBJ1-3): DTGVSQNPRHKITKRGQNVTFRCDPISEHNRLYWYRQTLGQGPEFLTYFQNEAQLEKSRLLSDRFSAERPKGSFSTLEIQRTEQGDSAMYLCASSLGQGVHTIYFGEGSWLTVV.

The V call is TRBV6-2 or TRBV6-3, the J call TRBJ2-4; tentative D call: TRBD1 (6 bases). V was shortened by 4 bases and J by 10 bases, with 11 bases between the two germline ends. This CDR3 spans 12 amino acids. Germline CDR1 reads MNHEY; CDR2 reads SVGEGT. CDR3 DNA: TGTGCCAGCAGTTCTCAGGACAGTATTCAGTACTTC. This codes for CASSSQDSIQYF.

This clonotype has a count of ten or more. V usage is TRBV24-1 and J usage is TRBJ2-1; 7 positions match TRBD1. The length of the CDR3 is 16 residues. Germline assignment: CDR1 KGHDR and CDR2 SFDVKD. The trim removed 4 bases at V and 3 bases at J, leaving 8 bases unmatched. The CDR3 region is CATSDSGQVRYNEQFF. CDR3 nucleotide sequence: TGTGCCACCAGTGACTCTGGACAGGTCCGCTACAATGAGCAGTTCTTC.

This clonotype was seen a handful of times. The CDR3 spells CAWSPGQPYEQYF. The CDR3 region has the DNA TGTGCCTGGAGCCCGGGACAGCCCTACGAGCAGTACTTC. The chain has TRBV30 and TRBJ2-7, with 7 bases identical to TRBD1. V trimming: 3 bases; J trimming: 2 bases; junction bases outside the gene matches: 4. The length of the CDR3 is 13 residues. Germline V lookup: CDR1 GTSNPN, CDR2 SVGIG (reference sequence).

This chain joins TRBV20-1 and TRBJ2-4, with a tentative D call TRBD2 (5 bases). CDR1 and CDR2 from the germline V gene are DFQATT and SNEGSKA (reference sequence). The ends were cut back, 0 bases at V and 2 bases at J, with 14 bases in the middle. The CDR3 extends over 16 amino acids. Written as DNA, the CDR3 is TGCAGTGCTAGAGATAGTGCGCGGGCTTCCAAAAACATTCAGTACTTC. Translated: CSARDSARASKNIQYF.

The chain couples TRBV27 to TRBJ2-1; no clear D. The V and J ends lost 3 bases and 1 base respectively, with 10 bases between them. CDR3 size: 15 residues. Germline V lookup: CDR1 MNHEY, CDR2 SMNVEV (reference sequence). CDR3 amino acids: CASSFDVPSYNEQFF. The CDR3 nucleotides are TGTGCCAGCAGTTTTGATGTGCCTTCCTACAATGAGCAGTTCTTC.

V and J are TRBV5-1 and TRBJ2-7, with D tentatively TRBD1 (5 bases). V dropped 2 bases and J dropped 5 bases, with 14 bases sitting between them. In germline, CDR1 is SGHRS, CDR2 YFSETQ. The CDR3 totals 14 residues. CDR3 protein: CASSFGQGSDEQYF. Written as DNA, the CDR3 is TGCGCCAGCAGCTTTGGGCAGGGAAGCGACGAGCAGTACTTC. Drawing the rest from reference TRBV5-1 and TRBJ2-7, the complete variable domain is KAGVTQTPRYLIKTRGQQVTLSCSPISGHRSVSWYQQTPGQGLQFLFEYFSETQRNKGNFPGRFSGRQFSNSRSEMNVSTLELGDSALYLCASSFGQGSDEQYFGPGTRLTVT.

This clonotype came up a few times. The chain links TRBV15 to TRBJ2-3; tentative D call: TRBD1 (5 bases). The V gene's germline CDR1 is LNHNV and CDR2 YYDKDF (reference sequence). The CDR3 sequence is 13 residues long. V lost 3 bases and J lost 4, with 8 bases in between. The CDR3 DNA follows: TGTGCCACCAGCAGCAGGGTTTCAGATACGCAGTATTTT. It codes for CATSSRVSDTQYF.

The rearrangement uses TRBV21-1 and TRBJ2-2; TRBD2, as called in the table, went unchecked against the DNA. TRBV21-1 is described as a pseudogene. The CDR3 totals 18 residues. The CDR3 bases are TGTGCCAGCAGCAAAGGATTCGCGACTAGCGGGAGCACCGGGGAGCTGTTTTTT. Translated: CASSKGFATSGSTGELFF.

V usage is TRBV7-2 and J usage is TRBJ2-5; D gene unclear. The CDR3 extends over 14 amino acids. The ends were cut back, 2 bases at V and 1 base at J, with 8 bases in the middle. Germline CDR1 is SGHTA and CDR2 is FQGNSA. The DNA for the CDR3 is TGTGCCAGCAGCTTACCCGATCGCCAAGAGACCCAGTACTTC. It translates to CASSLPDRQETQYF.

The chain has TRBV20-1 and TRBJ2-7, with TRBD1 identical over 8 bases. Germline V CDR1 and CDR2: DFQATT, SNEGSKA (reference sequence). The CDR3 length is 14 residues. J lost 3 bases, V lost 0 bases, and 4 bases had no gene match. The CDR3 sequence: CSARDRGPNYEQYF. The DNA of the CDR3 is TGCAGTGCTAGAGACAGGGGGCCGAACTACGAGCAGTACTTC.

This clonotype has more than one count but fewer than ten. The chain is built from TRBV7-2 and TRBJ2-7; D is unresolved. Germline CDR1 is SGHTA and CDR2 is FQGNSA. The germline V and J ends were trimmed by 2 bases and 1 base, with 9 bases remaining between them. The CDR3 runs to 14 residues. Written as DNA, the CDR3 is TGTGCCAGCAGCTTAAGTCTGGTATCCTACGAGCAGTACTTC. It yields the protein CASSLSLVSYEQYF. Supplemented by reference TRBV7-2 and TRBJ2-7, the full variable domain reads GAGVSQSPSNKVTEKGKDVELRCDPISGHTALYWYRQSLGQGLEFLIYFQGNSAPDKSGLPSDRFSAERTGGSVSTLTIQRTQQEDSAVYLCASSLSLVSYEQYFGPGTRLTVT.

The V gene is TRBV2, the J gene TRBJ2-7; D call uncertain. This CDR3 is 11 amino acids long. From germline, CDR1 is SNHLY and CDR2 FYNNEI. V dropped 7 bases and J dropped 4 bases, with 8 bases sitting between them. CDR3 in DNA: TGTGCCAGCACCCAAACATACGAGCAGTACTTC. This sequence encodes CASTQTYEQYF.

This chain links TRBV29-1 with TRBJ2-2; no definite D call. Germline CDR1 SQVTM, CDR2 ANQGSEA. This CDR3 has 13 residues. The V and J ends lost 3 bases and 6 bases respectively, with 11 bases between them. The CDR3 sequence: CSVEKGRAGELFF. The CDR3 bases are TGCAGCGTTGAGAAGGGTCGTGCCGGGGAGCTGTTTTTT.

This clonotype turned up a few times. The rearrangement joins TRBV10-3 to TRBJ2-3; 7 positions agree with TRBD2. Germline V gene data show CDR1 as ENHRY and CDR2 as SYGVKD. J gave up 6 bases and V 4 bases, and 4 bases lay outside the gene matches. This CDR3 is built from 13 residues. CDR3 nucleotides: TGTGCCATCAGTGGGCCGACTAGCGATACGCAGTATTTT. This gives the protein CAISGPTSDTQYF.

This clonotype has just a few counts. This chain uses TRBV6-5 with TRBJ1-6; 7 nucleotides align to TRBD1. The CDR3 is made up of 15 amino acids. The J segment lost 6 bases and the V segment lost 2 bases, leaving 4 bases of the junction unmatched. The germline V gene encodes CDR1 MNHEY and CDR2 SVGAGI. CDR3 in amino acids: CASSYQGQFNSPLHF. The CDR3 DNA reads as TGTGCCAGCAGTTACCAGGGACAGTTTAATTCACCCCTCCACTTT.

This clonotype was seen ten or more times. V and J are TRBV5-1 and TRBJ2-3; 9 nucleotides align to TRBD1. Germline V gene data show CDR1 as SGHRS and CDR2 as YFSETQ. With 4 bases clipped from V and 4 bases from J, the junction kept 4 bases outside the gene matches. The CDR3 runs 14 residues. CDR3 sequence: CASSVDRGADTQYF. The CDR3 DNA follows: TGCGCCAGCAGCGTGGACAGGGGAGCAGATACGCAGTATTTT.

Only a few counts were recorded for this clonotype. The chain has TRBV9 and TRBJ2-1, with 12 bases that match TRBD2. The V and J ends lost 4 bases and 12 bases, in that order; junction bases with no gene match: 14. The CDR3 is made up of 16 amino acids. The V gene's germline CDR1 is SGDLS and CDR2 YYNGEE. Here the CDR3 reads CASSSGLAGLGLAQFF. The CDR3 DNA follows: TGTGCCAGCAGCTCCGGACTAGCGGGGCTGGGTCTGGCGCAGTTCTTC.